One T cell receptor beta chain is described in this entry. Its target is not known. Per the germline V gene, CDR1 is SGHRS and CDR2 is YFSETQ. This CDR3 is 13 amino acids long. The sample is drawn from a study of post-analysis software for immune sequencing data. Points from the study as a whole: Roughly five TRBV segments, including TRBV5-6, TRBV5-1 and TRBV20-1, were more frequent in patients than controls. Pronounced co-clustering by F measure was evident among identically batched samples.

Unique molecular identifiers had been added to the TCR beta cDNA libraries. Via MiXCR, TCRdb re-called the PCR reads, giving one row per CDR3 protein. The sample records 250,000 to 300,000 distinct CDR3 sequences, 36% being singletons. Specimen: blood. The chain joins TRBV5-1 to TRBJ2-7; D is possibly TRBD2 (6 bases). The J call is doubtful: the DNA matches TRBJ2-5 better. The TCR comes from a girl aged 5-17 years with multiple sclerosis. The CDR3: CASSTSSVETQYF. CDR3 DNA: TGCGCCAGCAGCACCTCTAGCGTAGAGACCCAGTACTTC.